The 2 T cell receptor beta chains below come from one sample, sequenced in a study of CD8 T cells in Susac syndrome. cDNA came from about 0.51 to 1 ug RNA primed by random hexamers. TCRdb independently ran MiXCR on the immunoSEQ multiplex PCR reads; one entry per CDR3 protein. The sample lists 350,000 to 550,000 distinct CDR3 sequences; 75% to 90% were seen once. The sample was CD8+ T cells from PBMCs. These receptors came from a human donor with multiple sclerosis.

J is TRBJ2-1 and V is TRBV3-1, with 9 bases matching TRBD1. The V segment lost 3 bases and the J segment 9 bases; nucleotides outside the gene matches: 9. From germline, CDR1 is LGHDT and CDR2 YNNKEL (reference sequence). This CDR3 contains 15 residues. The CDR3 sequence: CASSHTQGARGEQFF. In nucleotides, the CDR3 is TGTGCCAGCAGCCACACACAGGGGGCGCGAGGTGAGCAGTTCTTC.

The V gene is TRBV4-1, the J gene TRBJ2-7; 14 positions agree with TRBD2. J lost 7 bases, V lost 4 bases, and 9 bases had no gene match. The CDR3 runs 16 residues. Germline assignment: CDR1 MGHRA and CDR2 YSYEKL. This CDR3 reads CASSLQGLAGEGEQYF. In DNA, the CDR3 is TGCGCCAGCAGCCTCCAGGGACTAGCGGGAGAGGGGGAGCAGTACTTC.